Listed below are T cell receptor beta chains from one sample, sequenced in a study of glioma-infiltrating T cells after dendritic cell vaccination. TCRdb's copy holds only in-frame clones and misses some; the assay was immunoSEQ multiplex PCR. Of 60,000 to 70,000 clones listed, approximately 78% are singletons. Sequences were derived from blood, sampled before dendritic cell vaccination. All receptors derive from a human donor with glioblastoma. CDR3s include the opening cysteine and the closing phenylalanine or tryptophan. The D gene is left open where the match is weak. A row's size may be missing; if present it is once, few, many or a size class.

v_call	j_call	d_call	clone_size	cdr3_nt	cdr3_aa
TRBV7-9	TRBJ2-6	TRBD1	NA	TGTGCCAGCAGCCGATCGGGGACAGGGGGTTCCTCTGGGGCCAACGTCCTGACTTTC	CASSRSGTGGSSGANVLTF
TRBV6-1	TRBJ1-6	TRBD1	NA	TGTGCCAGCAGTGCACAGGGGGCTGATAATTCACCCCTCCACTTT	CASSAQGADNSPLHF
TRBV4-1	TRBJ2-2	NA	NA	TGCGCCAGCAGCCAAGAGTCCGGGGTTAGGACCGGGGAGCTGTTTTTT	CASSQESGVRTGELFF
TRBV5-8	TRBJ2-2	NA	NA	TGTGCCAGCAGCCTGCCGAGGAGCGGGCTCGAAACCGGGGAGCTGTTTTTT	CASSLPRSGLETGELFF
TRBV7-9	TRBJ2-5	TRBD2	NA	TGTGCCAGCAGCCACACGGGGGGTAAGGAGACCCAGTACTTC	CASSHTGGKETQYF
TRBV6-1	TRBJ2-7	NA	NA	TGTGCCACCCGGGGAGACATCTACGAGCAGTACTTC	CATRGDIYEQYF
TRBV2	TRBJ2-5	TRBD2	NA	TGTGCCAGCAGTCGTAGCGGGGGTCGGGAGACCCAGTACTTC	CASSRSGGRETQYF
TRBV30	TRBJ2-1	TRBD2	NA	TGTGCCTGGAGTGAACTAGCGGGGTACAATGAGCAGTTCTTC	CAWSELAGYNEQFF
TRBV5-4	TRBJ2-2	TRBD1	NA	TGTGCCAGCAGCTTGGGACAGGGGTACACCGGGGAGCTGTTTTTT	CASSLGQGYTGELFF
TRBV7-2	TRBJ1-1	NA	NA	TGTGCCAGCAGCTTAGCCACAAACACTGAAGCTTTCTTT	CASSLATNTEAFF
TRBV29-1	TRBJ2-7	NA	few	TGCAGCGTTAAAACGGCGGGGGCTATCTACGAGCAGTACTTC	CSVKTAGAIYEQYF
TRBV7-2	TRBJ2-7	TRBD2	NA	TGTGCCAGCAGCTCGGGGGAGGGGGAGCAGTACTTC	CASSSGEGEQYF
TRBV7-9	TRBJ2-5	NA	NA	TGTGCCAGCAGCTTATTCGGACAGTTAGAGACCCAGTACTTC	CASSLFGQLETQYF
TRBV4-1	TRBJ1-5	TRBD1	NA	TGCGCCAGCAGCCAAGGGCTCCGGACAGGGTTCAATCAGCCCCAGCATTTT	CASSQGLRTGFNQPQHF
TRBV7-8	TRBJ1-5	NA	NA	TGTGCCAGCAGCTTGGGTCCAGGTCCCAATCAGCCCCAGCATTTT	CASSLGPGPNQPQHF
TRBV11-2	TRBJ1-2	TRBD1	NA	TGTGCCAGCGCACCCAACAGGGGGTTTGGCTACACCTTC	CASAPNRGFGYTF
TRBV11-2	TRBJ2-5	NA	once	TGTGCCAGCAGCTCCACCCAGGGTGTGCGGCAAGAGACCCAGTACTTC	CASSSTQGVRQETQYF
TRBV27	TRBJ2-5	NA	NA	TGTGCCAGCAGTTTAAATTACAGGGCCCAAGAGACCCAGTACTTC	CASSLNYRAQETQYF
TRBV5-1	TRBJ2-3	TRBD2	NA	TGCGCCAGCAGCTTGGGGGGGGGAGCCCCAGATACGCAGTATTTT	CASSLGGGAPDTQYF
TRBV4-2	TRBJ2-3	TRBD2	NA	TGTGCCAGCAGCCAGCATTGGCTTAGCGGGGGGACCGAAGATACGCAGTATTTT	CASSQHWLSGGTEDTQYF
TRBV19	TRBJ1-1	NA	NA	TGTGCCAGTAGTAACTTCCGGGATCCCCCTGAAGCTTTCTTT	CASSNFRDPPEAFF
TRBV5-4	TRBJ2-7	NA	NA	TGTGCCAGCAGCTCAGGAGACAGAGACTCCTACGAGCAGTACTTC	CASSSGDRDSYEQYF
TRBV5-4	TRBJ1-4	NA	NA	TGTGCCAGCAGCTTGGCAGGGCGGCGGGAAAAACTGTTTTTT	CASSLAGRREKLFF
TRBV5-6	TRBJ2-7	NA	NA	TGTGCCAGCAGCTTGGGTTCCGGCTCCTACGAGCAGTACTTC	CASSLGSGSYEQYF
TRBV5-6	TRBJ1-4	NA	NA	TGTGCCAGCAGCTTGGGGACTGCAACTAATGAAGAACTGTTTTTT	CASSLGTATNEELFF
TRBV16	TRBJ2-7	NA	NA	TGTGCCAGCAGCCAATCCGGGCCTAGCGTCTTTTACGAGCAGTACTTC	CASSQSGPSVFYEQYF
TRBV5-4	TRBJ1-1	NA	NA	TGTGCCAGCAGGGCAGGGAATTGGAACACTGAAGCTTTCTTT	CASRAGNWNTEAFF
TRBV6-5	TRBJ2-6	NA	NA	TGTGCCAGCAGGGAGGGGACAGCTGGGGCCAACGTCCTGACTTTC	CASREGTAGANVLTF
TRBV7-9	TRBJ2-2	TRBD1	NA	TGTGCCAGCAGCTATGCCGGGACAGGGAACACCGGGGAGCTGTTTTTT	CASSYAGTGNTGELFF
TRBV12-5	TRBJ2-1	NA	NA	TGTGCTAGTGGTTTTACAGAGAACAATGAGCAGTTCTTC	CASGFTENNEQFF
TRBV27	TRBJ2-2	TRBD2	NA	TGTGCCAGCAGTTCTTTCGGACTAGCGGGGCCACGTAGCACCGGGGAGCTGTTTTTT	CASSSFGLAGPRSTGELFF
TRBV11-3	TRBJ1-1	NA	NA	TGTGCCAGCAGCTTAGACCCCCTCAGGGACACTGAAGCTTTCTTT	CASSLDPLRDTEAFF
TRBV4-2	TRBJ1-5	NA	NA	TGTGCCAGCAGCCAAGACGGACAGAGCAATCAGCCCCAGCATTTT	CASSQDGQSNQPQHF
TRBV11-2	TRBJ2-1	NA	NA	TGTGCCAGCAGCTTCAACAGGGATTTCTACAATGAGCAGTTCTTC	CASSFNRDFYNEQFF
TRBV4-2	TRBJ2-7	TRBD2	NA	TGTGCCAGCAGCCAAACAAGCGGGGGTGCCTCCTACGAGCAGTACTTC	CASSQTSGGASYEQYF
TRBV18	TRBJ2-5	NA	few	TGTGCCAGCTCTCTAACCGCCGCCCAAGAGACCCAGTACTTC	CASSLTAAQETQYF
TRBV15	TRBJ1-5	NA	NA	TGTGCCACCAGCAGAGGAGTTAGCAATCAGCCCCAGCATTTT	CATSRGVSNQPQHF
TRBV28	TRBJ2-5	TRBD1	NA	TGTGCCAGCCTTAAGACAGGGGCGGTGGAGCAGTACTTC	CASLKTGAVEQYF
TRBV28	TRBJ1-2	TRBD1	NA	TGTGCCAGCATGACAGGGGGCCGTGGCTACACCTTC	CASMTGGRGYTF
TRBV4-1	TRBJ2-6	TRBD2	NA	TGCGCCAGCAGCCCTATGCTACTGACGGGGGGACTAACCAACGTCCTGACTTTC	CASSPMLLTGGLTNVLTF
TRBV2	TRBJ2-2	NA	NA	TGTGCCAGCAGCGTAGAGAACACCGGGGAGCTGTTTTTT	CASSVENTGELFF
TRBV28	TRBJ2-1	TRBD2	NA	TGTGCCAGCAGTCCAGCGGGGGGGACCTACAATGAGCAGTTCTTC	CASSPAGGTYNEQFF
TRBV5-1	TRBJ2-7	TRBD1	NA	TGCGCCAGCAGCGATCCCGGGACAGGGCTAATGCAGCAGTACTTC	CASSDPGTGLMQQYF
TRBV19	TRBJ1-5	TRBD1	NA	TGTGCCAGTAGTGCACCGGGACAGGGAGGGAATCAGCCCCAGCATTTT	CASSAPGQGGNQPQHF
TRBV4-1	TRBJ1-6	TRBD1	few	TGCGCCAGCAGCCAAGAACTGACAGGGAGTAATTCACCCCTCCACTTT	CASSQELTGSNSPLHF
TRBV19	TRBJ1-1	NA	NA	TGTGCCAGTAGTATAGATCCACCGGGCACTGAAGCTTTCTTT	CASSIDPPGTEAFF
TRBV7-6	TRBJ1-6	TRBD1	NA	TGTGCCAGCAGCCCCCAGGGACAGCGTTATAATTCACCCCTCCACTTT	CASSPQGQRYNSPLHF
TRBV10-1	TRBJ2-7	NA	NA	TGCGCCAGCAGCGGGGGGACACCACCCTACGAGCAGTACTTC	CASSGGTPPYEQYF
TRBV5-1	TRBJ2-3	TRBD2	NA	TGCGCCAGCAGCTTGGCGCTAGCGGGGGCAACCCCTAGCACAGATACGCAGTATTTT	CASSLALAGATPSTDTQYF
TRBV5-5	TRBJ2-5	TRBD2	NA	TGTGCCAGCAGCTTGGAGGGACTAGCGGAGACCCAGTACTTC	CASSLEGLAETQYF
TRBV10-3	TRBJ2-3	TRBD2	NA	TGTGCCATCAGTGAGGGGAGCATGGGAGGGACAGATACGCAGTATTTT	CAISEGSMGGTDTQYF
TRBV4-1	TRBJ1-2	TRBD1	NA	TGCGCCAGCAGCCAAACAGGGGGGAACTATGGCTACACCTTC	CASSQTGGNYGYTF
TRBV9	TRBJ2-7	NA	NA	TGTGCCAGCAGCGTAGGATCGACAGTAAACCCCTACGAGCAGTACTTC	CASSVGSTVNPYEQYF
TRBV5-1	TRBJ2-3	NA	NA	TGCGCCAGCAGCTTGATCGGGGGAGCTAGCACAGATACGCAGTATTTT	CASSLIGGASTDTQYF
TRBV6-6	TRBJ1-5	NA	NA	TGTGCCAGCAGGGCAGGGGTTAGCAATCAGCCCCAGCATTTT	CASRAGVSNQPQHF
TRBV18	TRBJ2-1	NA	NA	TGTGCCAGCTCACCTTTTGCGGCGAGCTCCTACAATGAGCAGTTCTTC	CASSPFAASSYNEQFF
TRBV2	TRBJ1-4	TRBD1	NA	TGTGCCAGCAGCCCCGACAGGGGCGCAACTAATGAAAAACTGTTTTTT	CASSPDRGATNEKLFF
TRBV5-8	TRBJ1-1	TRBD1	NA	TGTGCCAGCAGCTCCTTTAGACAGGGCTGGCCTGAAGCTTTCTTT	CASSSFRQGWPEAFF
TRBV7-2	TRBJ1-1	NA	NA	TGTGCCAGCAGCCATTCCAGAGGGTACACTGAAGCTTTCTTT	CASSHSRGYTEAFF